The entry below gives a single TCR beta chain sequence along with its context. Its antigen is unknown. This PCR relied on a set of 60 Vbeta primers and 13 Jbeta primers. Produced via immunoSEQ multiplex PCR; TCRdb's table is partial and in-frame only. The sample lists 140,000 or so clones, around 80% occurring once. V shed 6 bases, J shed 7 bases, and the junction held 5 bases outside the gene matches. Per germline, CDR1 WSHSY and CDR2 SAAADI. This CDR3 has 15 residues. The data stem from a study of cytomegalovirus exposure and HLA in healthy donors. The study's findings and limits: A few CMV-associated chains proved CMV antigen-specific in vitro.

This TCR was recovered from a female donor in good health and CMV-seronegative. J is TRBJ2-1 and V is TRBV10-2; 14 bases align to TRBD2. What was sequenced was PBMCs. The CDR3 nucleotides read TGCGCCAGCAGGGGACTAGCGGGAGAAGGGAATGAGCAGTTCTTC. This encodes CASRGLAGEGNEQFF.